This TCR beta chain was sequenced during a study of blood T cell repertoires in COVID-19. The overall study: Spain, Italy and the United States supplied samples that represented acute and convalescent COVID-19. PBMCs, B-cell-depleted T cells, or T cells provided the cDNA or gDNA that made up the material.

With V trimmed by 3 bases and J by 4 bases, 4 bases remained unmatched. The V gene's germline CDR1 is MNHEY and CDR2 SMNVEV (reference sequence). This CDR3 has 15 amino acids. Original methodology: Amplifying reference gene primers gave estimates of nucleated cell counts. Sequencing was performed with immunoSEQ multiplex PCR; in TCRdb, only in-frame clones are kept and a portion is missing. The DNA gave D and trimming, while V, J and clone size come from that table. The sample contains 80,000 to 100,000 clones, approximately 86% of which appear only once. Sequencing was carried out using peripheral blood. The source of this sequence is a man aged 50 to 60 with acute or convalescent COVID-19. V and J are TRBV27 and TRBJ1-1; TRBD1 matches 11 bases. CDR3 loop: CASSFSGTGGTEAFF. The CDR3 DNA reads as TGTGCCAGCAGTTTCTCTGGGACAGGGGGCACTGAAGCTTTCTTT.